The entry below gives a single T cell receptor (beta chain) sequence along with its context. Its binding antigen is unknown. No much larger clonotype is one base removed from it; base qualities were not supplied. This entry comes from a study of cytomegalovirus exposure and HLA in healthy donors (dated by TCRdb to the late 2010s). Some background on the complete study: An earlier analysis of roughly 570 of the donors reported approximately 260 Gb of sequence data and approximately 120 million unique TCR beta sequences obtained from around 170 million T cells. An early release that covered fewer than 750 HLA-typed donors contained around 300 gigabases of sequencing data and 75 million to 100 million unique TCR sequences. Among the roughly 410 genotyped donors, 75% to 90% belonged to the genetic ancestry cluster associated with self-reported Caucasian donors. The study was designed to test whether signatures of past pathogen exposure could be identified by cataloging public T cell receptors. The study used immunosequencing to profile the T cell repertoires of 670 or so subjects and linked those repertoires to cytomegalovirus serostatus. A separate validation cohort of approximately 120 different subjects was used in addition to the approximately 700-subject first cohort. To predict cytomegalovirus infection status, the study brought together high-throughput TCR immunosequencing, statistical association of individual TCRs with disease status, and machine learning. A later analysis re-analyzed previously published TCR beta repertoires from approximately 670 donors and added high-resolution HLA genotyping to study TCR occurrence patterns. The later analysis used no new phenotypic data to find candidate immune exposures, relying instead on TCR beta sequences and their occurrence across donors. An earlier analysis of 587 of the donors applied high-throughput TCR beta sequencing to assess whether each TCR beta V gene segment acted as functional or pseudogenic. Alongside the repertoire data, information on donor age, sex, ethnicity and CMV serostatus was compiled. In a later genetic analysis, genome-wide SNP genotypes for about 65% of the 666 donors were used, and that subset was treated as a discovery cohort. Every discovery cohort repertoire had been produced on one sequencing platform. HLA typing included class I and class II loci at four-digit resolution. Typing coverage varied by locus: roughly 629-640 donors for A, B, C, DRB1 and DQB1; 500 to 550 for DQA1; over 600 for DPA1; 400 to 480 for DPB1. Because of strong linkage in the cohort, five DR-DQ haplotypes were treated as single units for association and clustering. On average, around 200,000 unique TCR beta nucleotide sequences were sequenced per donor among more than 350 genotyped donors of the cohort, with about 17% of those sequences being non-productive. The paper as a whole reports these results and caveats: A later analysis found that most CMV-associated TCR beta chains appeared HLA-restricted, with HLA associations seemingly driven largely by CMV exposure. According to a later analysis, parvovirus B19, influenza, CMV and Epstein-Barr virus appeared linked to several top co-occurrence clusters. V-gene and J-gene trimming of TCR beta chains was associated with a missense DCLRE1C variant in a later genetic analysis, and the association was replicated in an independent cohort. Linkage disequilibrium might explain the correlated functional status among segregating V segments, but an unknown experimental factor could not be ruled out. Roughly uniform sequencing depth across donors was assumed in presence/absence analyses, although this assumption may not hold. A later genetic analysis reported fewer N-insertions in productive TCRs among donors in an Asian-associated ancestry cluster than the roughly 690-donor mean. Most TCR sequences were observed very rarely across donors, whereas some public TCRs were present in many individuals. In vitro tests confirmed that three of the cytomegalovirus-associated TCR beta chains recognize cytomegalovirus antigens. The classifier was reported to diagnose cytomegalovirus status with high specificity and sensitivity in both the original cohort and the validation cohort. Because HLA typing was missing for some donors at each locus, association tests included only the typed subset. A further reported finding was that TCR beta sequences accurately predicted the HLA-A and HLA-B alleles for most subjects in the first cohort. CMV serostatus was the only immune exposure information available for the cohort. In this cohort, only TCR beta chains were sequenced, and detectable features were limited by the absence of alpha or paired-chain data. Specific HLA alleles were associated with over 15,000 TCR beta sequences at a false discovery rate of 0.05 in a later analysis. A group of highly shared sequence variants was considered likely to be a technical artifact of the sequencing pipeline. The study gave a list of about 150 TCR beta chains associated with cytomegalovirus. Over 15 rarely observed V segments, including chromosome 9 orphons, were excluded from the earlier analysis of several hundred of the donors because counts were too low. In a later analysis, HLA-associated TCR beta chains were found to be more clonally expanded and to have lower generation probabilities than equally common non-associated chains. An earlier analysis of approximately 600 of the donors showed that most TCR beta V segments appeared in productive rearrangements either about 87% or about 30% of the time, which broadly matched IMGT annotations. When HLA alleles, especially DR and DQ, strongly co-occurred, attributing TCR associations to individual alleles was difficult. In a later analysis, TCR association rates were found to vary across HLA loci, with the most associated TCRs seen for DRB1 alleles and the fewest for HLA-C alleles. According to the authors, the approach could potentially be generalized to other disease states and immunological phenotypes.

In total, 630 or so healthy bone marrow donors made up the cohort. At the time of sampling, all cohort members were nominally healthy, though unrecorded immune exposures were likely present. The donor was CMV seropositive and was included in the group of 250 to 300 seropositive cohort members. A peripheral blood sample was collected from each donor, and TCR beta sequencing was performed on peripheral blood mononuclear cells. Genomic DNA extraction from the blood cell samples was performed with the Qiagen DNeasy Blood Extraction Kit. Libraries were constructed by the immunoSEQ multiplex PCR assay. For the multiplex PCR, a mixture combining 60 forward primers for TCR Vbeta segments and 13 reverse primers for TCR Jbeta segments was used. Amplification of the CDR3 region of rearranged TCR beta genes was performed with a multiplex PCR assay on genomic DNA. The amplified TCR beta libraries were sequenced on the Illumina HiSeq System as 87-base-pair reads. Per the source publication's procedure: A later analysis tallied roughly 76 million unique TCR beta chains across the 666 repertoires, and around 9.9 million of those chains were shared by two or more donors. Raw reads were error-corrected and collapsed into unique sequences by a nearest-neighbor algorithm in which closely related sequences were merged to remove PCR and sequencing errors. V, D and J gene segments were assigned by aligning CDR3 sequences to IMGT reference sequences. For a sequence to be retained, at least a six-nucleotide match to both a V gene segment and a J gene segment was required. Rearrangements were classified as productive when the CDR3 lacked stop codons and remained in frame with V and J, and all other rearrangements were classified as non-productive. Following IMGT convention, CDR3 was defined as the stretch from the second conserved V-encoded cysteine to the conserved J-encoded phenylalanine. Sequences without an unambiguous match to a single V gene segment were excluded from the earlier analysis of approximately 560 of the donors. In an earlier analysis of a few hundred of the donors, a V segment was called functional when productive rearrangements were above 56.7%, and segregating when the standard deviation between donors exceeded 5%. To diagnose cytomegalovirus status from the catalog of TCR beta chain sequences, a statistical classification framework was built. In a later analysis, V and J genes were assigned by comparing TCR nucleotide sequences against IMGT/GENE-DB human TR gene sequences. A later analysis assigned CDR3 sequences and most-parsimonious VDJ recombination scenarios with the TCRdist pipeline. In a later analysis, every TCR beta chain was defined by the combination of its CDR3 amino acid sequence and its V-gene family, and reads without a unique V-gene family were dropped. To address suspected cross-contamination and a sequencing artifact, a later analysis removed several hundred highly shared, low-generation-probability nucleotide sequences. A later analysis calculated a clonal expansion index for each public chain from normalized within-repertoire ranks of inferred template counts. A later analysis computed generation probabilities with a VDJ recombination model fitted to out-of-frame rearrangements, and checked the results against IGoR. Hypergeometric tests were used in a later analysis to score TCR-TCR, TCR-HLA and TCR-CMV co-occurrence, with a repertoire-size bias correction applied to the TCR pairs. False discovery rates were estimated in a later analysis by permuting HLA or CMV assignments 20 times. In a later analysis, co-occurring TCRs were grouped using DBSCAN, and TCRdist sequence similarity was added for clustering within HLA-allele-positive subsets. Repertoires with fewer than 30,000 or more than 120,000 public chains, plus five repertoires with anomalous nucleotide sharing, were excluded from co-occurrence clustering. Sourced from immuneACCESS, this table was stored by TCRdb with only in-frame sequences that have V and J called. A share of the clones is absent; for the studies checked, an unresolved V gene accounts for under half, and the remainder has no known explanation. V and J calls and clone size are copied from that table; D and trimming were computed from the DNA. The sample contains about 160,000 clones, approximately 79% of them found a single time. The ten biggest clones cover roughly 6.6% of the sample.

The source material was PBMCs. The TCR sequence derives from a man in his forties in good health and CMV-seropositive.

The CDR3 has the sequence CASSQSRDYEQYF. The sequenced DNA: TGCGCCAGCAGCCAGAGCCGGGATTACGAGCAGTACTTC. Recombination linked TRBV4-3 to TRBJ2-7; the best D guess is TRBD2, with 5 bases matching. The junction shows trimming of 3 bases on V and 4 bases on J, plus 10 bases between the germline ends. The CDR3 starts with the cysteine, ends with the phenylalanine, and has 13 residues. CDR3 DNA is the only sequence kept; it has 39 bases, read in frame from the first base. CDR1 and CDR2 are drawn from the germline V gene: LGHNA, YSLEER.